This T cell receptor (beta chain) was recovered during a study of T-cell reconstitution after alpha-beta-depleted transplantation in children. Researchers prepared the TCRbeta library using unique molecular identifiers, the study reports. One entry per CDR3 protein results from TCRdb running MiXCR on the PCR reads. The sample consists of around 210,000 distinct CDR3 sequences, about 7% of them appearing once. CDR3 size: 16 residues. CDR1 DFQATT and CDR2 SNEGSKA come from the germline V gene (reference sequence). The junction had 10 bases not matched to a gene; V was cut back by 6 bases and J by 2 bases. Findings and limits, study-wide: Surviving recipient T cells and intrathymic progenitors accounted for some patients' high TCRbeta diversity at day 60. Fresh T-cell production supplied most of the T-cell counts and diversity seen one year after transplant.

This clonotype was seen more than once but under ten times. What it binds is unknown. Sample: PBMCs, taken before TCRalphabeta/CD19-depleted stem cell transplant. This clonotype originated in a boy aged 2 to 9 with acute lymphoblastic leukemia, due to receive a stem cell transplant. The rearrangement joins TRBV20-1 to TRBJ2-5, with 12 nucleotides matching TRBD2. CDR3 in amino acids: CSAPRLAGGRQETQYF. The CDR3 nucleotides read TGCAGTGCCCCCCGCCTAGCGGGAGGGAGACAAGAGACCCAGTACTTC.